Following are 22 T cell receptor beta chains from one sample sequenced in a study of CD8+CD57+ T cells in acquired aplastic anemia. CDR3 and TCR beta VDJ profiling relied on a genomic DNA template. TCRdb re-called the reads with MiXCR, one entry per CDR3 protein. The repertoire holds 250,000 to 300,000 distinct CDR3 sequences, with 55% to 65% as singletons. Sequencing was performed on sorted CD4+, CD8+, or CD8+CD57+ T cells (not recorded which) from PBMCs. All receptors come from a human donor with severe aplastic anemia or a healthy control (not recorded which).

The rearrangement links TRBV15 to TRBJ2-7, with D uncertain. Germline-derived CDR1 and CDR2 are LNHNV and YYDKDF (reference sequence). V lost 8 bases, J lost 3 bases, and 14 bases lay in between. The CDR3 has 13 amino acids. The CDR3 spells CATSEAVVYEQYF. The CDR3 DNA is TGTGCCACCTCAGAGGCGGTAGTCTACGAGCAGTACTTC. The full variable domain, with the rest looked up from reference TRBV15 and TRBJ2-7, is DAMVIQNPRYQVTQFGKPVTLSCSQTLNHNVMYWYQQKSSQAPKLLFHYYDKDFNNEADTPDNFQSRRPNTSFCFLDIRSPGLGDTAMYLCATSEAVVYEQYFGPGTRLTVT.

This clonotype appeared once. The chain uses TRBV9 and TRBJ2-5; 11 bases line up with TRBD2. CDR3 size: 18 residues. Germline lookup yields CDR1 SGDLS and CDR2 YYNGEE. The junction had 11 bases not matched to a gene; V was cut back by 0 bases and J by 4 bases. The CDR3 region has the DNA TGTGCCAGCAGCGTAGCTGGAGTACTAGCGGGGGAAGGAGAGACCCAGTACTTC. Protein product: CASSVAGVLAGEGETQYF.

This chain joins TRBV19 and TRBJ2-7, with D possibly TRBD2 on 6 matching bases. The CDR3 runs 15 residues. Germline assignment: CDR1 LNHDA and CDR2 SQIVND (reference sequence). Trimming pared 3 bases from V and 0 bases from J, leaving 12 bases between. CDR3 region: CASSIALANSYEQYF. The CDR3 bases are TGTGCCAGTAGTATCGCGCTAGCGAACTCCTACGAGCAGTACTTC.

The chain uses TRBV9 and TRBJ2-7; D perhaps matches TRBD2 (6 bases). Germline V gene lookup returns CDR1 SGDLS and CDR2 YYNGEE. The CDR3 consists of 14 residues. V was trimmed by 0 bases and J by 5 bases, leaving 12 bases between them. CDR3 sequence (DNA): TGTGCCAGCAGCGTAGCGGTGGGAGGAAACGAGCAGTACTTC. This sequence encodes CASSVAVGGNEQYF.

V is TRBV7-3 and J is TRBJ1-1; no firm D call. In germline, CDR1 is SGHTA, CDR2 FQGTGA. This CDR3 is built from 12 residues. With 5 bases removed from V and 5 bases from J, the gap between germline ends came to 9 bases. CDR3 sequence (DNA): TGTGCCAGCAGCCCTTGGGGTACTGAAGCTTTCTTT. Its translation is CASSPWGTEAFF.

This clonotype appeared a few times. A much bigger clone sits one base away, suggesting this may be a read error. V gene TRBV9 combines with J gene TRBJ1-2; D ambiguous. CDR1 and CDR2 from the germline V gene are SGDLS and YYNGEE. This CDR3 has 13 residues. Trimming cost V 0 bases and J 7 bases, with 10 bases left between them. CDR3 residues: CASSVGTECGYTF. The CDR3 region has the DNA TGTGCCAGCAGCGTAGGGACGGAGTGTGGCTACACCTTC. Together with reference TRBV9 and TRBJ1-2, the CDR3 gives the full variable domain: DSGVTQTPKHLITATGQRVTLRCSPRSGDLSVYWYQQSLDQGLQFLIQYYNGEERAKGNILERFSAQQFPDLHSELNLSSLELGDSALYFCASSVGTECGYTFGSGTRLTVV.

This clonotype was detected only a few times. V and J are TRBV20-1 and TRBJ2-7; 10 positions match TRBD2. From germline, CDR1 is DFQATT and CDR2 SNEGSKA (reference sequence). The CDR3 length is 14 residues. The ends lost 4 bases at V and 2 bases at J; junction bases unmatched: 5. The DNA for the CDR3 is TGCAGTGCTACTCGAGCGGGGGGGCCCTACGAGCAGTACTTC. Its protein product is CSATRAGGPYEQYF.

The chain employs TRBV19 and TRBJ2-3, with a possible D match to TRBD1 (5 bases). Germline loops: CDR1 LNHDA, CDR2 SQIVND (reference sequence). There are 15 residues in the CDR3. Trimming removed 3 bases at V and 0 bases at J, with 10 bases between. The CDR3 DNA reads as TGTGCCAGTAGTATCGTCAGGGCTAGCACAGATACGCAGTATTTT. Its protein is CASSIVRASTDTQYF.

This clonotype was seen many times. The chain is built from TRBV10-2 and TRBJ2-5; TRBD1 matches 9 bases. V trimming: 6 bases; J trimming: 1 base; junction bases outside the gene matches: 6. The CDR3 contains 15 residues. Germline loops: CDR1 WSHSY, CDR2 SAAADI. This chain's CDR3 is CASSPGTGTQETQYF. Here the CDR3 DNA reads TGCGCCAGCAGCCCCGGGACAGGGACCCAAGAGACCCAGTACTTC.

This clonotype was found a few times. This chain links TRBV5-1 with TRBJ2-7; TRBD1 matches 8 bases. Germline CDR1 reads SGHRS; CDR2 reads YFSETQ. V was pared by 4 bases and J by 3 bases, with 3 bases of the junction left unmatched. The CDR3 consists of 13 residues. CDR3 residues: CASSGTGGYEQYF. The CDR3 nucleotides read TGCGCCAGCAGCGGGACAGGAGGCTACGAGCAGTACTTC.

The chain couples TRBV19 to TRBJ1-6; D perhaps matches TRBD1 (5 bases). V dropped 5 bases and J dropped 8 bases, with 19 bases sitting between them. CDR1 is LNHDA, CDR2 SQIVND, per germline (reference sequence). The length of the CDR3 is 16 residues. The CDR3 DNA reads as TGTGCCAGTAGTCTGGTGTACGGGGCGGCGGATTCACCCCTCCACTTT. Translated, it gives CASSLVYGAADSPLHF. The full variable domain, in which reference TRBV19 and TRBJ1-6 provide the parts outside the CDR3, is DGGITQSPKYLFRKEGQNVTLSCEQNLNHDAMYWYRQDPGQGLRLIYYSQIVNDFQKGDIAEGYSVSREKKESFPLTVTSAQKNPTAFYLCASSLVYGAADSPLHFGNGTRLTVT.

This clonotype was recorded at least ten times. This chain uses TRBV7-6 with TRBJ2-5, with 8 bases matching TRBD1. Trimming cost V 1 base and J 5 bases; bases outside gene matches: 0. Germline V gene data show CDR1 as SGHVS and CDR2 as FNYEAQ. The CDR3 length is 13 residues. The CDR3 region is CASSLGTGETQYF. CDR3 DNA: TGTGCCAGCAGCTTAGGGACAGGGGAGACCCAGTACTTC.

The chain links TRBV7-8 to TRBJ1-3; no clear D gene. The V and J ends lost 5 bases and 4 bases respectively, with 15 bases between them. Germline V gene data show CDR1 as SGHVS and CDR2 as FQNEAQ. CDR3 length: 15 residues. CDR3 sequence: CASSTSRGSGNTIYF. The CDR3 nucleotides read TGTGCCAGCAGCACCTCACGCGGATCCGGAAACACCATATATTTT. The full variable domain, with the rest looked up from reference TRBV7-8 and TRBJ1-3, is GAGVSQSPRYKVAKRGQDVALRCDPISGHVSLFWYQQALGQGPEFLTYFQNEAQLDKSGLPSDRFFAERPEGSVSTLKIQRTQQEDSAVYLCASSTSRGSGNTIYFGEGSWLTVV.

There are many counts of this clonotype. As DNA, the CDR3 is TGTGCCAGCAGCCCCACGGGGGGGACCCGCGAAAAACTGTTTTTT. It is translated as CASSPTGGTREKLFF. The chain carries TRBV4-2 and TRBJ1-4; weak D call: TRBD1 (5 bases). The CDR3 sequence is 15 residues long. V lost 4 bases, J lost 8 bases, and 17 bases lay in between. The germline CDR1 and CDR2 sequences are LGHNA and YNFKEQ.

This rearrangement joins TRBV12-3 or TRBV12-4 to TRBJ1-6, with D perhaps matching TRBD1 (5 bases). V lost 6 bases, J lost 8 bases, and 17 bases lay in between. This CDR3 contains 15 residues. CDR3 loop: CASSPGRVSHSPLHF. The CDR3 region has the DNA TGTGCCAGCAGCCCGGGCAGGGTTAGTCATTCACCCCTCCACTTT.

V gene TRBV10-1 combines with J gene TRBJ2-7, with D maybe TRBD2 (7 bases). Trimming removed 7 bases from V and 5 bases from J, with 21 bases in between. The CDR3 contains 15 residues. Germline V lookup: CDR1 WNHNN, CDR2 SYGVQD (reference sequence). As DNA, the CDR3 is TGCGCCAGCACCTGGGGGGGGGGGCTTAGGCACGAGCAGTACTTC. This encodes CASTWGGGLRHEQYF.

The chain couples TRBV9 to TRBJ2-2, with D possibly being TRBD2 (6 bases). The CDR3 consists of 16 residues. Germline values: CDR1 SGDLS, CDR2 YYNGEE. Trimming cost V 0 bases and J 3 bases, with 12 bases left between them. CDR3 sequence reads: CASSVVEGRDTGELFF. CDR3 DNA: TGTGCCAGCAGCGTAGTGGAGGGGCGAGACACCGGGGAGCTGTTTTTT.

Comment on this clonotype: Being one base from a much bigger clone, this may be a read error. The chain joins TRBV5-1 to TRBJ1-1; D may be TRBD1 (5 bases). This CDR3 spans 13 amino acids. Germline V gene lookup returns CDR1 SGHRS and CDR2 YFSETQ. The CDR3 DNA reads TGCGCCAGCAGCTCGAATGTGGACACTGAAGCTCTCTTT. Translation: CASSSNVDTEALF. Full variable domain (missing parts from reference TRBV5-1 and TRBJ1-1): KAGVTQTPRYLIKTRGQQVTLSCSPISGHRSVSWYQQTPGQGLQFLFEYFSETQRNKGNFPGRFSGRQFSNSRSEMNVSTLELGDSALYLCASSSNVDTEALFGQGTRLTVV.

This clonotype was found a few times. The rearrangement uses TRBV15 and TRBJ1-6; TRBD1 agrees at 10 bases. The CDR3 consists of 16 residues. Germline CDR1 LNHNV, CDR2 YYDKDF (reference sequence). With 1 base clipped from V and 8 bases from J, the junction kept 5 bases outside the gene matches. This chain's CDR3 is CATSRGRQGAHSPLHF. The CDR3 DNA reads as TGTGCCACCAGCAGAGGAAGACAGGGGGCACATTCACCCCTCCACTTT.

This chain links TRBV24-1 with TRBJ2-3, with 7 bases that match TRBD1. The CDR3 contains 16 residues. Germline lookup yields CDR1 KGHDR and CDR2 SFDVKD. V shed 4 bases and J 0 bases; nucleotides not matched to a gene: 6. The CDR3 DNA sequence: TGTGCCACCAGTGAGACGGGACAGACTAGCACAGATACGCAGTATTTT. Translated, it gives CATSETGQTSTDTQYF.

This clonotype was picked up one time. At one of its ends the junction is not consistent with the germline gene, which may arise from a read error. The chain links TRBV5-1 to TRBJ2-7; D tentatively reads TRBD1 or TRBD2 (6 bases each). This CDR3 is 15 amino acids long. CDR1 and CDR2 from the germline V gene are SGHRS and YFSETQ. The DNA for the CDR3 is TGCACCAGCAGCTTCCATGACGGGGGCGGTTACGAGCAGTACTTC. This translates into CTSSFHDGGGYEQYF.

This clonotype was found a few times. The V call is TRBV6-2 or TRBV6-3, the J call TRBJ2-1; weak D call: TRBD1 (6 bases). Germline V gene lookup returns CDR1 MNHEY and CDR2 SVGEGT. Trimming shortened V by 4 bases and J by 7 bases, and 20 bases separated the two germline ends. The CDR3 totals 16 residues. Written as DNA, the CDR3 is TGTGCCAGCAGTTTCCCTCCCAGGGGTCTATGGAATGAGCAGTTCTTC. This gives the protein CASSFPPRGLWNEQFF.